A selection of T cell receptor beta chains follows, all from one sample in a study of blood T cell repertoires in COVID-19. Data came from immunoSEQ multiplex PCR; TCRdb stores just in-frame clones and leaves some out. Among 200,000 or so clones, about 79% were seen once, and the ten largest hold roughly 1.3%. Sequenced: PBMCs or T cells enriched from blood (not recorded which). All receptors come from a woman aged 40 to 50 with acute COVID-19. CDR3s include the opening cysteine and the closing phenylalanine or tryptophan. A D gene is named only where the DNA matches it firmly. Expanded clones are given a class, and other clones once, few, many or no size at all.

TRBV28	TRBD1	once	TRBJ2-5	CASSLGQDYQETQYF	TGTGCCAGCAGTCTTGGACAGGACTACCAAGAGACCCAGTACTTC
TRBV7-9	-	once	TRBJ2-7	CASSSPGDEQYF	TGTGCCAGCAGCTCTCCGGGGGACGAGCAGTACTTC
TRBV4-3	TRBD2	-	TRBJ2-3	CASSRDPLASGGYTDTQYF	TGCGCCAGCAGCCGAGACCCCCTAGCTAGCGGGGGGTACACAGATACGCAGTATTTT
TRBV3-1/TRBV3-2	TRBD1	once	TRBJ1-1	CASSHRGIGDTEAFF	TGTGCCAGCAGCCACAGGGGGATCGGAGACACTGAAGCTTTCTTT
TRBV7-8	TRBD1	-	TRBJ1-2	CASSPMDRGLFSYTF	TGTGCCAGCAGCCCGATGGACAGGGGACTCTTCAGCTACACCTTC
TRBV7-8	-	-	TRBJ2-1	CASSEDTYNEQFF	TGTGCCAGCAGCGAGGACACATACAATGAGCAGTTCTTC
TRBV28	TRBD2	-	TRBJ2-1	CASSSFRGRAGGNEQFF	TGTGCCAGCAGTTCCTTTCGCGGGAGGGCAGGGGGCAATGAGCAGTTCTTC
TRBV19	-	-	TRBJ2-2	CASPYLGALVRPGELFF	TGTGCCAGCCCTTATTTGGGTGCACTAGTTCGACCCGGGGAGCTGTTTTTT
TRBV7-9	-	-	TRBJ1-6	CASSPTSLYTGVNSPLHF	TGTGCCAGCAGCCCAACAAGCCTTTACACGGGAGTTAATTCACCCCTCCACTTT
TRBV9	-	-	TRBJ2-3	CASSVAGSGVDTQYF	TGTGCCAGCAGCGTAGCAGGCTCAGGGGTGGATACGCAGTATTTT
TRBV14	-	-	TRBJ2-1	CASSPTSSGEQFF	TGTGCCAGCAGCCCTACATCTTCCGGGGAGCAGTTCTTC
TRBV29-1	TRBD1	-	TRBJ1-4	CSVSTGTSRKLFF	TGCAGCGTTTCGACAGGGACCTCCCGAAAACTGTTTTTT
TRBV6-5	-	-	TRBJ1-1	CASIVVTEAFF	TGTGCCAGCATAGTGGTCACTGAAGCTTTCTTT
TRBV14	-	-	TRBJ2-1	CASSPLASSYNEQFF	TGTGCCAGCAGCCCACTAGCTAGTTCCTACAATGAGCAGTTCTTC
TRBV19	TRBD1	-	TRBJ2-1	CASSIGGTGGYNEQFF	TGTGCCAGTAGTATTGGCGGGACAGGGGGCTACAATGAGCAGTTCTTC
TRBV10-3	TRBD1	-	TRBJ2-3	CAISERTGPTTDTQYF	TGTGCCATCAGTGAGAGGACAGGGCCCACCACAGATACGCAGTATTTT
TRBV19	-	-	TRBJ1-5	CASKGNRSNQPQHF	TGTGCCAGTAAGGGGAACAGAAGCAATCAGCCCCAGCATTTT
TRBV7-2	-	-	TRBJ1-4	CASSRRPGGYEKLFF	TGTGCCAGCAGCCGCCGACCCGGGGGATATGAAAAACTGTTTTTT
TRBV18	TRBD1	-	TRBJ1-1	CASSPRQGASPGTEAFF	TGTGCCAGCTCACCAAGGCAGGGGGCCTCGCCGGGCACTGAAGCTTTCTTT
TRBV3-1/TRBV3-2	TRBD1	-	TRBJ2-7	CASSLRDRGGEQYF	TGTGCCAGCAGCCTCCGGGACAGGGGAGGAGAGCAGTACTTC